This T cell receptor (beta chain) was recovered during a study of blood T cell repertoires in COVID-19. Study in general: COVID-19 samples from acute and convalescent phases originated in the United States, Italy and Spain. T cells, B-cell-depleted T cells, or PBMCs supplied cDNA or gDNA.

This clone appeared a few times. Original data processing: Amplification from reference gene primers served as the basis for estimated nucleated cell counts. Assay: immunoSEQ multiplex PCR; the TCRdb copy retains only in-frame clones and omits some. D and trimming were read from the DNA, whereas the V and J calls and clone size are those reported in that table. The sample includes about 170,000 clones, more than 65% seen only once; the top ten take roughly 3%. The V and J ends lost 2 bases and 7 bases respectively, with 12 bases between them. Germline loops: CDR1 GTSNPN, CDR2 SVGIG (reference sequence). The CDR3 runs 14 residues.

The sequencing input was peripheral blood. The source is a human donor with acute or convalescent COVID-19. The donor label of this sample is uncertain. The chain couples TRBV30 to TRBJ1-6; D is unclear. CDR3 residues: CAWSPSRGNSPLHF. The CDR3 DNA reads TGTGCCTGGAGTCCCTCCCGAGGCAATTCACCCCTCCACTTT.